One sample yielded the 13 T cell receptor beta chains listed below, sequenced in a study of shared T cell receptors in the human thymus listed by TCRdb under 2021. The method behind the library was the immunoSEQ multiplex PCR assay. TCRdb took this table from immuneACCESS and kept in-frame rearrangements with V and J called. Such tables lack part of the clones; where checked against another copy, unresolved V genes explain under half of the gap, and the rest is unexplained. In all, the sample holds about 660,000 clones, and roughly 90% of those were seen once. The top ten clones comprise around 0.0099% of the sample. The data also belong to a second study, concerning human thymus T cells.

Sequenced material: thymocytes. These TCRs come from a boy in the first two years of life with a congenital heart defect. Donor details come from another sample of the same person, matched by shared clones.

The CDR3 loop reads CASSFGLAGSTGELFF. CDR3 nucleotide sequence: TGTGCCAGCAGTTTCGGCCTAGCGGGAAGCACCGGGGAGCTGTTTTTT. The chain couples TRBV27 to TRBJ2-2, with 9 nucleotides matching TRBD2. The germline CDR1 and CDR2 sequences are MNHEY and SMNVEV (reference sequence). V was pared by 3 bases and J by 4 bases, with 6 bases of the junction left unmatched. This CDR3 spans 16 amino acids.

The rearrangement links TRBV7-2 to TRBJ2-5; maybe TRBD2 (6 bases). The CDR3 covers 14 residues. The V gene lost 2 bases and the J gene lost 2 bases, with 9 bases spanning the gap. The germline gives CDR1 SGHTA, CDR2 FQGNSA. CDR3 in DNA: TGTGCCAGCAGCTTACGGGGGACTCAAGAGACCCAGTACTTC. It codes for CASSLRGTQETQYF.

This chain links TRBV30 with TRBJ2-3, with 7 bases identical to TRBD2. Per germline, CDR1 GTSNPN and CDR2 SVGIG (reference sequence). After removal of 2 bases from V and 2 bases from J, the junction contained 13 bases not matched to a gene. The CDR3 contains 17 residues. The CDR3 is CAWSYPRLAEPTDTQYF. CDR3 DNA sequence: TGTGCCTGGAGTTACCCCCGGCTAGCGGAACCCACAGATACGCAGTATTTT.

CDR3 in amino acids: CSAGDRGSNQPQHF. In nucleotides, the CDR3 is TGCAGCGCGGGGGACAGGGGAAGCAATCAGCCCCAGCATTTT. This rearrangement joins TRBV29-1 to TRBJ1-5, with 10 bases that match TRBD1. Unmatched junction bases numbered 4, after V lost 7 bases and J lost 1 base. CDR1 SQVTM and CDR2 ANQGSEA come from the germline V gene. The CDR3 totals 14 residues. Using reference TRBV29-1 and TRBJ1-5 for the parts outside the CDR3, the full variable domain is SAVISQKPSRDICQRGTSLTIQCQVDSQVTMMFWYRQQPGQSLTLIATANQGSEATYESGFVIDKFPISRPNLTFSTLTVSNMSPEDSSIYLCSAGDRGSNQPQHFGDGTRLSIL.

The chain uses TRBV10-2 and TRBJ1-2; D gene ambiguous. The CDR3 has 11 amino acids. V dropped 4 bases and J dropped 8 bases, with 8 bases sitting between them. CDR1 and CDR2 from the germline V gene are WSHSY and SAAADI. CDR3 sequence: CASSGEYGYTF. CDR3 DNA: TGCGCCAGCAGTGGAGAATACGGCTACACCTTC.

The V and J genes are TRBV6-5 and TRBJ1-1, with D unclear. This CDR3 region has 15 residues. The germline V and J ends were trimmed by 2 bases and 2 bases, with 12 bases remaining between them. Germline CDR1 and CDR2: MNHEY and SVGAGI. CDR3 DNA sequence: TGTGCCAGCAGTTACCAGGTCTCCGGAAACACTGAAGCTTTCTTT. It specifies CASSYQVSGNTEAFF.

The genes are TRBV7-2 and TRBJ2-7, with 8 positions matching TRBD1. J gave up 2 bases and V 1 base, and 1 base lay outside the gene matches. The CDR3 contains 14 residues. The germline CDR1 and CDR2 sequences are SGHTA and FQGNSA. DNA of the CDR3: TGTGCCAGCAGCTTAGTGGGACAGGCCTACGAGCAGTACTTC. Translating it yields CASSLVGQAYEQYF. Full variable domain (missing parts from reference TRBV7-2 and TRBJ2-7): GAGVSQSPSNKVTEKGKDVELRCDPISGHTALYWYRQSLGQGLEFLIYFQGNSAPDKSGLPSDRFSAERTGGSVSTLTIQRTQQEDSAVYLCASSLVGQAYEQYFGPGTRLTVT.

The chain is built from TRBV21-1 and TRBJ2-1; TRBD2 reflects the table's D call only, with no check against the DNA. TRBV21-1 is a pseudogene. The CDR3 runs 19 residues. In DNA form, the CDR3 reads TGTGCCAGCAGCAAAGGGAGGGAGGGCCGTTTGAGCTCCTACAATGAGCAGTTCTTC. Translated, it gives CASSKGREGRLSSYNEQFF.

This chain links TRBV9 with TRBJ1-2; 9 nucleotides match TRBD1. The CDR3 loop spans 15 amino acids. V was clipped by 3 bases and J by 5 bases; unmatched bases: 8. Per germline, CDR1 SGDLS and CDR2 YYNGEE. CDR3 residues: CASSARTGGGYGYTF. As DNA, the CDR3 is TGTGCCAGCAGCGCCCGAACAGGGGGCGGATATGGCTACACCTTC.

The V gene is TRBV11-2, the J gene TRBJ2-7; TRBD1 matches at 9 bases. Unmatched junction bases numbered 12, after V lost 4 bases and J lost 2 bases. Germline V gene sequence: CDR1 SGHAT, CDR2 FQNNGV. The length of the CDR3 is 17 residues. CDR3 bases: TGTGCCAGCAGCTCCATCCCTTCCGGACAGGGGCCCTACGAGCAGTACTTC. Its protein is CASSSIPSGQGPYEQYF.

The chain carries TRBV10-2 and TRBJ2-5; tentative D call: TRBD2 (6 bases). The J call may be faulty, since TRBJ2-7 better matches the DNA end. Germline values: CDR1 WSHSY, CDR2 SAAADI. This CDR3 is built from 13 residues. CDR3 loop: CASNGRTPYEQYF. The CDR3, as DNA: TGCGCCAGCAACGGGAGAACCCCCTACGAGCAGTACTTC.

Of note for this clone: One junction end disagrees with the germline gene, perhaps due to a read error. The chain joins TRBV6-1 to TRBJ2-5; the match to TRBD2 covers 11 bases. The CDR3 contains 15 residues. Germline V gene lookup returns CDR1 MNHNS and CDR2 SASEGT. DNA for the CDR3: TGTGCCACCAGTTTTAGCGGGAGGGTCCGAGAGACCCAGTACTTC. As protein: CATSFSGRVRETQYF.

Only one count was recorded for this clone. The chain employs TRBV14 and TRBJ2-7; TRBD2 aligns across 11 bases. Trimming at V came to 4 bases and at J to 1 base, leaving 3 bases not matched to a gene. The CDR3 runs to 15 residues. CDR1 SGHDN and CDR2 FVKESK come from the germline V gene. CDR3 residues: CASSPRTSGSYEQYF. The CDR3 DNA sequence: TGTGCCAGCAGCCCGCGGACTAGCGGGTCCTACGAGCAGTACTTC.